The next 26 T cell receptor beta chains were all read from a single sample in a study of cytomegalovirus exposure and HLA in healthy donors. The PCR contained 60 Vbeta and 13 Jbeta primers. Assay: immunoSEQ multiplex PCR; the TCRdb copy retains only in-frame clones and omits some. The sample has around 110,000 clones, and its top ten clones hold around 7%. Sequencing used PBMCs. Source of these receptors: a man between 35 and 55 years old in good health and CMV-seropositive.

This chain links TRBV5-6 with TRBJ1-2; 7 bases match TRBD1. The CDR3 runs to 15 residues. The germline V gene encodes CDR1 SGHDT and CDR2 YYEEEE. The trim removed 3 bases at V and 7 bases at J, leaving 12 bases unmatched. CDR3 amino acids: CASSSRQGRPSGYTF. CDR3 DNA: TGTGCCAGCAGCTCCCGACAGGGTAGGCCCAGTGGCTACACCTTC.

In nucleotides, the CDR3 is TGTGCCAGCTCACCCCTCCCCATGAGCGGCCTTAGCTCCTACAATGAGCAGTTCTTC. Protein: CASSPLPMSGLSSYNEQFF. This chain joins TRBV18 and TRBJ2-1; tentatively, D is TRBD2 (5 bases). The CDR3 covers 19 residues. Trimming removed 3 bases at V and 0 bases at J, with 21 bases between. The germline V gene has CDR1 KGHSH and CDR2 LQKENI.

V usage is TRBV27 and J usage is TRBJ2-7; D call uncertain. Looked up from germline, CDR1 is MNHEY and CDR2 is SMNVEV (reference sequence). The CDR3 is 12 amino acids. Deletions cut 10 bases from V and 0 bases from J, with 10 bases between. CDR3 sequence: CATFSSSYEQYF. CDR3 bases: TGTGCCACCTTTTCGAGCTCCTACGAGCAGTACTTC.

CDR3 sequence reads: CASSFRHSNYGYTF. For the CDR3, the DNA is TGTGCCAGCAGTTTCAGGCATTCTAACTATGGCTACACCTTC. This sequence joins TRBV27 and TRBJ1-2; D gene unclear. The germline V gene has CDR1 MNHEY and CDR2 SMNVEV (reference sequence). This CDR3 is built from 14 residues. Trimming took 3 bases from V and 0 from J, leaving 8 bases between them.

V is TRBV7-9 and J is TRBJ2-1; 14 bases align to TRBD2. V was clipped by 5 bases and J by 1 base; unmatched bases: 4. The CDR3 totals 17 residues. Germline V CDR1 and CDR2: SEHNR, FQNEAQ (reference sequence). The CDR3 loop reads CASSQRLAGGSYNEQFF. The CDR3 coding sequence is TGTGCCAGCAGCCAAAGACTAGCGGGGGGGTCCTACAATGAGCAGTTCTTC.

The chain employs TRBV6-5 and TRBJ1-2; TRBD1 agrees at 9 bases. CDR1 and CDR2 (germline): MNHEY, SVGAGI. V was clipped by 2 bases and J by 6 bases; unmatched bases: 4. CDR3 length: 14 residues. The CDR3 nucleotides read TGTGCCAGCAGTTACACCGGGACAGGGCATGGCTACACCTTC. Residues: CASSYTGTGHGYTF.

The genes are TRBV5-1 and TRBJ1-4, with D tentatively TRBD1 (6 bases). The length of the CDR3 is 16 residues. The germline CDR1 and CDR2 sequences are SGHRS and YFSETQ. V lost 0 bases, J lost 4 bases, and 13 bases lay in between. CDR3 amino acids: CASSLVLAGVNEKLFF. The CDR3 coding sequence is TGCGCCAGCAGCTTGGTGCTGGCAGGGGTTAATGAAAAACTGTTTTTT.

The J gene is TRBJ2-1, the V gene TRBV11-1, with 13 nucleotides matching TRBD2. The CDR3 runs to 15 residues. V lost 4 bases and J lost 6; bases outside the gene matches: 3. From germline, CDR1 is SGHAT and CDR2 FQDESV (reference sequence). The CDR3 spells CASSSLAGGPNEQFF. The CDR3 coding sequence is TGTGCCAGCAGCTCACTAGCGGGAGGGCCCAATGAGCAGTTCTTC.

This rearrangement joins TRBV27 to TRBJ2-3, with 8 bases identical to TRBD2. The germline V gene encodes CDR1 MNHEY and CDR2 SMNVEV (reference sequence). The CDR3 spans 14 residues. V gave up 3 bases and J gave up 4 bases; unmatched junction bases: 3. CDR3 sequence: CASSLELAADTQYF. The CDR3 nucleotides are TGTGCCAGCAGTTTGGAACTAGCGGCAGATACGCAGTATTTT.

V is TRBV28 and J is TRBJ1-2, with TRBD1 matching over 9 bases. Germline V gene sequence: CDR1 MDHEN, CDR2 SYDVKM. The CDR3 covers 14 residues. Losses at the gene ends were 5 bases for V and 4 bases for J; bases not matched to a gene: 5. CDR3 DNA sequence: TGTGCCAGCAGTCCGACAGGGGGTAGCTATGGCTACACCTTC. As protein: CASSPTGGSYGYTF.

CDR3 nucleotide sequence: TGTGCCACCAGTCCATCCCATTTCACCGGGGGCAATCAGCCCCAGCATTTT. Protein: CATSPSHFTGGNQPQHF. The chain couples TRBV15 to TRBJ1-5; D not resolved. Germline values: CDR1 LNHNV, CDR2 YYDKDF (reference sequence). CDR3 length: 17 amino acids. The germline V and J ends were trimmed by 6 bases and 2 bases, with 20 bases remaining between them. Complete variable domain (other parts from reference TRBV15 and TRBJ1-5): DAMVIQNPRYQVTQFGKPVTLSCSQTLNHNVMYWYQQKSSQAPKLLFHYYDKDFNNEADTPDNFQSRRPNTSFCFLDIRSPGLGDTAMYLCATSPSHFTGGNQPQHFGDGTRLSIL.

The V call is TRBV10-3, the J call TRBJ2-7; 8 nucleotides match TRBD2. J gave up 2 bases and V 3 bases, and 6 bases lay outside the gene matches. Germline values: CDR1 ENHRY, CDR2 SYGVKD. CDR3 length: 15 amino acids. CDR3 in DNA: TGTGCCATCAGTGATAAGCGGGAGATCCCCTACGAGCAGTACTTC. Translated: CAISDKREIPYEQYF.

CDR3 DNA: TGTGCCAGCAGCTTAGTTCAGGACTCCTACGAGCAGTACTTC. Protein product: CASSLVQDSYEQYF. The chain has TRBV7-9 and TRBJ2-7, with D hard to call. The CDR3 is made up of 14 amino acids. Trimming shortened V by 1 base and J by 0 bases, and 7 bases separated the two germline ends. Germline values: CDR1 SEHNR, CDR2 FQNEAQ (reference sequence).

The J gene is TRBJ1-1, the V gene TRBV6-5; D possibly corresponds to TRBD1 (5 bases). Germline V lookup: CDR1 MNHEY, CDR2 SVGAGI. Trimming stripped 5 bases from V and 4 bases from J, with 11 bases between. The CDR3 totals 13 residues. This CDR3 reads CASSTIQGTEAFF. In nucleotides, the CDR3 is TGTGCCAGCAGTACCATTCAGGGCACTGAAGCTTTCTTT.

This sequence joins TRBV2 and TRBJ1-1, with 8 bases matching TRBD1. V lost 5 bases, J lost 7 bases, and 9 bases stayed unmatched. The CDR3 has 14 amino acids. CDR1 SNHLY and CDR2 FYNNEI come from the germline V gene. The CDR3 DNA reads as TGTGCCAGCAGTCGCGACAGGGGCGTAAATGAAGCTTTCTTT. This sequence encodes CASSRDRGVNEAFF.

V is TRBV20-1 and J is TRBJ2-5; unclear D gene. The CDR3 has 11 residues. V was pared by 1 base and J by 5 bases, with 5 bases between. CDR1 and CDR2 (germline): DFQATT, SNEGSKA (reference sequence). The CDR3 DNA reads TGCAGTGCTAGAGCCCAGGAGACCCAGTACTTC. This encodes CSARAQETQYF.

V and J are TRBV2 and TRBJ1-2; no firm D call. Germline CDR1 and CDR2: SNHLY and FYNNEI. V was clipped by 2 bases and J by 4 bases, with 8 bases between them. CDR3 size: 13 residues. DNA of the CDR3: TGTGCCAGCAGTGAACCGGAGTTCTATGGCTACACCTTC. Translated, it gives CASSEPEFYGYTF.

The V gene is TRBV15, the J gene TRBJ2-3; 7 bases match TRBD1. Trimming took 2 bases from V and 4 from J; bases not matched to a gene: 18. CDR3 length equals 19 residues. Germline V gene sequence: CDR1 LNHNV, CDR2 YYDKDF (reference sequence). The CDR3 DNA follows: TGTGCCACCAGCAGATCCTTGGTCGCCCGAGACAGGGCTGCAGATACGCAGTATTTT. It yields the protein CATSRSLVARDRAADTQYF.

The chain employs TRBV28 and TRBJ2-7; the match to TRBD2 covers 9 bases. Unmatched junction bases numbered 8, after V lost 7 bases and J lost 4 bases. CDR1 MDHEN and CDR2 SYDVKM come from the germline V gene. This CDR3 has 14 residues. Here the CDR3 reads CASTLAGPRYEQYF. CDR3 coding DNA: TGTGCCAGCACCCTAGCGGGGCCAAGGTACGAGCAGTACTTC.

CDR3 region: CASSFPLTGGTYEQYF. In DNA form, the CDR3 reads TGTGCCAGCAGTTTCCCCCTAACAGGAGGGACCTACGAGCAGTACTTC. The rearrangement links TRBV28 to TRBJ2-7, with a weak D call TRBD2 (6 bases). V was cut by 3 bases and J by 2 bases, with 17 bases left in between. CDR1 and CDR2 from the germline V gene are MDHEN and SYDVKM. This CDR3 is 16 amino acids long.

V gene TRBV11-2 combines with J gene TRBJ1-4; D is undetermined. CDR3 length: 11 residues. Germline CDR1 SGHAT, CDR2 FQNNGV. V was shortened by 5 bases and J by 5 bases, with 3 bases between the two germline ends. In nucleotides, the CDR3 is TGTGCCAGCAGCCTCAATGAAAAACTGTTTTTT. Its translation: CASSLNEKLFF.

This chain uses TRBV14 with TRBJ2-1, with D hard to call. The germline V and J ends were trimmed by 4 bases and 9 bases, with 13 bases remaining between them. This CDR3 spans 13 amino acids. Germline CDR1 SGHDN, CDR2 FVKESK. The CDR3 nucleotides read TGTGCCAGCAGCCGACAAATGGGTCCTGAGCAGTTCTTC. Amino acids: CASSRQMGPEQFF.

The chain uses TRBV19 and TRBJ1-5, with 7 nucleotides matching TRBD1. CDR1 LNHDA and CDR2 SQIVND come from the germline V gene (reference sequence). The CDR3 extends over 14 amino acids. Trimming at V came to 6 bases and at J to 7 bases, leaving 9 bases not matched to a gene. The CDR3 bases are TGTGCCAGTAGAGACTATACAGGGGAACAGCCCCAGCATTTT. Translation gives CASRDYTGEQPQHF.

The J gene is TRBJ1-6, the V gene TRBV9; D not certain. CDR3 size: 14 residues. Germline V CDR1 and CDR2: SGDLS, YYNGEE. Trimming shortened V by 3 bases and J by 8 bases, and 12 bases separated the two germline ends. CDR3 sequence (DNA): TGTGCCAGCAGCGCAGCACCTCGGGATTCACCCCTCCACTTT. Translated, it gives CASSAAPRDSPLHF.

The genes are TRBV27 and TRBJ2-1; D gene uncertain. The CDR3 totals 12 residues. V dropped 5 bases and J dropped 4 bases, with 6 bases sitting between them. The germline V gene has CDR1 MNHEY and CDR2 SMNVEV (reference sequence). In DNA form, the CDR3 reads TGTGCCAGCAGTGACACTTACAATGAGCAGTTCTTC. It codes for CASSDTYNEQFF.

The V call is TRBV6-5, the J call TRBJ1-2; TRBD1 matches at 7 bases. The CDR3 is made up of 15 amino acids. J was trimmed by 4 bases and V by 6 bases; bases with no gene match: 11. Germline CDR1 MNHEY, CDR2 SVGAGI. CDR3 in DNA: TGTGCCAGCAGCTCCTTGGCAGGGGGATTCTATGGCTACACCTTC. This gives the protein CASSSLAGGFYGYTF.